The 13 T cell receptor beta chains reported below all come from one sample, sequenced in a study of blood T cell repertoires in COVID-19 (dated by TCRdb to the early 2020s). Library preparation used the immunoSEQ multiplex PCR assay. TCRdb stores this immuneACCESS table with in-frame sequences only. Part of the clones is absent; in the studies checked, under half of the shortfall reflects unresolved V genes, and no reason is known for the rest. This sample comprises approximately 240,000 clones, 75% to 85% of them detected only once. The ten most abundant clones make up over 0.95% of the sample. Material for sequencing was peripheral blood. These receptors all stem from a woman aged 30 to 39 with COVID-19, enrolled during active disease.

This chain joins TRBV29-1 and TRBJ2-1; 9 bases map to TRBD1. V lost 4 bases to trimming and J lost 5 bases; unmatched junction nucleotides: 3. The CDR3 is made up of 13 amino acids. From germline, CDR1 is SQVTM and CDR2 ANQGSEA. CDR3 amino acids: CSVAGQGDNEQFF. CDR3 bases: TGCAGCGTTGCGGGACAGGGTGACAATGAGCAGTTCTTC.

For this clone: The junction and the germline gene differ at one end; a read error may be behind it. The rearrangement links TRBV13 to TRBJ2-3, with 8 bases identical to TRBD1. This CDR3 region has 11 residues. Germline loops: CDR1 PRHDT, CDR2 FYEKMQ (reference sequence). The CDR3 spells CASSLAQGAQF. CDR3 bases: TGTGCCAGCAGCTTAGCGCAGGGGGCCCAATTT. Based on the CDR3 plus reference TRBV13 and TRBJ2-3, the full variable domain is AAGVIQSPRHLIKEKRETATLKCYPIPRHDTVYWYQQGPGQDPQFLISFYEKMQSDKGSIPDRFSAQQFSDYHSELNMSSLELGDSALYFCASSLAQGAQFGPGTRLTVL.

This chain uses TRBV7-2 with TRBJ2-1, with a tentative D call TRBD2 (6 bases). Germline V CDR1 and CDR2: SGHTA, FQGNSA. This CDR3 contains 13 residues. V was cut by 6 bases and J by 5 bases, with 11 bases left in between. The CDR3 coding sequence is TGTGCCAGCAGGGCGGGACCTAACAATGAGCAGTTCTTC. Its translation is CASRAGPNNEQFF.

This chain connects TRBV28 to TRBJ2-7; 11 bases agree with TRBD1. From germline, CDR1 is MDHEN and CDR2 SYDVKM. V lost 10 bases to trimming and J lost 2 bases; unmatched junction nucleotides: 7. The length of the CDR3 is 14 residues. Written as DNA, the CDR3 is TGTGCCACACGACGGACAGGGGGCCCCTACGAGCAGTACTTC. Residues: CATRRTGGPYEQYF.

The CDR3 nucleotides read TGCGCCAGCACCCTTCGACAGGGTAGTACTGAAGCTTTCTTT. It yields the protein CASTLRQGSTEAFF. The chain couples TRBV5-1 to TRBJ1-1; 7 nucleotides line up with TRBD1. CDR3 length equals 14 residues. Germline V gene lookup returns CDR1 SGHRS and CDR2 YFSETQ. The ends lost 6 bases at V and 5 bases at J; junction bases unmatched: 10.

The rearrangement links TRBV6-5 to TRBJ2-7; TRBD1 is a possible D gene (6 bases). Between the trimmed V and J ends, which lost 0 bases and 7 bases, there was a span of 13 bases. The CDR3 spans 14 residues. From germline, CDR1 is MNHEY and CDR2 SVGAGI. The CDR3 nucleotides read TGTGCCAGCAGTTACTCTTTGGGGGCCCTGGAGCAGTACTTC. Translation gives CASSYSLGALEQYF.

CDR3 protein: CAWSETTNTEAFF. Here the CDR3 DNA reads TGTGCCTGGAGTGAAACGACAAACACTGAAGCTTTCTTT. The chain is built from TRBV30 and TRBJ1-1; D gene unclear. CDR3 length: 13 residues. Germline V CDR1 and CDR2: GTSNPN, SVGIG (reference sequence). The V end was cut by 1 base, the J end by 2 bases, with 8 bases between.

This rearrangement joins TRBV12-3 or TRBV12-4 to TRBJ1-2, with TRBD1 identical over 7 bases. The length of the CDR3 is 13 residues. J gave up 3 bases and V 6 bases, and 4 bases lay outside the gene matches. The CDR3 DNA sequence: TGTGCCAGCAGCACCAGGGGGGACTATGGCTACACCTTC. Translating gives CASSTRGDYGYTF.

The rearrangement uses TRBV6-2 or TRBV6-3 and TRBJ1-2; 10 bases agree with TRBD1. V shed 5 bases and J 6 bases; nucleotides not matched to a gene: 3. The CDR3 spans 13 residues. In germline, CDR1 is MNHEY, CDR2 SVGEGT. CDR3 in DNA: TGTGCCAGCAGTCCGGACAGGGGGAATGGCTACACCTTC. Protein: CASSPDRGNGYTF.

This chain uses TRBV7-2 with TRBJ2-3, with 7 bases matching TRBD2. The germline CDR1 and CDR2 sequences are SGHTA and FQGNSA. V trimming: 5 bases; J trimming: 1 base; junction bases outside the gene matches: 3. The CDR3 contains 14 residues. This chain's CDR3 is CASSPSGGTDTQYF. CDR3 bases: TGTGCCAGCAGCCCGAGCGGGGGCACAGATACGCAGTATTTT.

Only one count was recorded for this clone. The chain employs TRBV7-2 and TRBJ2-7; TRBD2 matches at 12 bases. CDR1 is SGHTA and CDR2 is FQGNSA in the germline V gene. With 4 bases clipped from V and 2 bases from J, the junction kept 12 bases outside the gene matches. The CDR3 spans 18 residues. This CDR3 is CASSSGTSGLGGAYEQYF. The CDR3 DNA follows: TGTGCCAGCAGCTCCGGGACTAGCGGGCTAGGCGGGGCCTACGAGCAGTACTTC.

DNA for the CDR3: TGTGCCAGTAGTTTCCTGGACAGTTACGAGCAGTACTTC. The encoded protein is CASSFLDSYEQYF. The J gene is TRBJ2-7, the V gene TRBV19; a possible D gene is TRBD1 (6 bases). There are 13 residues in the CDR3. Germline CDR1 and CDR2: LNHDA and SQIVND (reference sequence). Trimming pared 5 bases from V and 4 bases from J, leaving 12 bases between.

The V call is TRBV14, the J call TRBJ1-1; unclear D gene. There are 14 residues in the CDR3. The V and J ends lost 0 bases and 5 bases respectively, with 10 bases between them. Per the germline V gene, CDR1 is SGHDN and CDR2 is FVKESK. The CDR3 sequence: CASSQERDWTEAFF. CDR3 DNA: TGTGCCAGCAGCCAAGAGAGGGATTGGACTGAAGCTTTCTTT. The entire variable domain, with the rest obtained from reference TRBV14 and TRBJ1-1, is as follows: EAGVTQFPSHSVIEKGQTVTLRCDPISGHDNLYWYRRVMGKEIKFLLHFVKESKQDESGMPNNRFLAERTGGTYSTLKVQPAELEDSGVYFCASSQERDWTEAFFGQGTRLTVV.